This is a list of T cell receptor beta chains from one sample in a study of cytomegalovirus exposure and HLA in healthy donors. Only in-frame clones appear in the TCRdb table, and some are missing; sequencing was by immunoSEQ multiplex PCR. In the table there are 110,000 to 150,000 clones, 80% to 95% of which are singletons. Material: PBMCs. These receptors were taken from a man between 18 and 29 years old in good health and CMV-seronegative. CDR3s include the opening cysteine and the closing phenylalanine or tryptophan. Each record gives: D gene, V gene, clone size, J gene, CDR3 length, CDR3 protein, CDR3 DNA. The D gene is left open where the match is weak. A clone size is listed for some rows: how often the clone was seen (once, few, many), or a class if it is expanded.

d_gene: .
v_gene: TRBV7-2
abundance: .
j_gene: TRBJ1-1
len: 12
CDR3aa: CASSFTGRGAFF
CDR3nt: TGTGCCAGCAGCTTCACAGGGAGAGGAGCTTTCTTT

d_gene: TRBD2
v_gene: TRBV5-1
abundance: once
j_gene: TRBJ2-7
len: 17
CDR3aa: CASSSRTSGGLTYEQYF
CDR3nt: TGCGCCAGCAGCTCCAGGACTAGCGGGGGGTTGACCTACGAGCAGTACTTC

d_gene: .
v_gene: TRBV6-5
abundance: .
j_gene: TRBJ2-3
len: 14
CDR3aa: CASSRGTFTDTQYF
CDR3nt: TGTGCCAGCAGCCGCGGGACTTTCACAGATACGCAGTATTTT

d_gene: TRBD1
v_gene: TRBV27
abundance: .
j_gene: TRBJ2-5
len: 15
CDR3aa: CASSLGRGLQETQYF
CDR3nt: TGTGCCAGCAGTTTGGGCAGGGGGCTCCAAGAGACCCAGTACTTC

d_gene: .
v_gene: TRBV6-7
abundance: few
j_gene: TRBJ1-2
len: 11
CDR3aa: CASLNRYGYTF
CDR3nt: TGTGCCAGTCTAAATCGATATGGCTACACCTTC

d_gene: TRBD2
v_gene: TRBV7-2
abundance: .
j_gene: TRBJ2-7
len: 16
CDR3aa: CASSLRPSGISYEQYF
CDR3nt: TGTGCCAGCAGCTTACGGCCTAGCGGGATTTCCTACGAGCAGTACTTC

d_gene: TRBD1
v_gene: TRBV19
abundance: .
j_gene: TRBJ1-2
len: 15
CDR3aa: CASSIQGQGNYGYTF
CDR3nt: TGTGCCAGTAGTATTCAGGGACAGGGGAACTATGGCTACACCTTC

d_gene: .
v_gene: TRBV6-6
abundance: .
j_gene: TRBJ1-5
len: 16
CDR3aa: CASSYLPDGRNQPQHF
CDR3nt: TGTGCCAGCAGTTACCTACCCGACGGGAGGAATCAGCCCCAGCATTTT

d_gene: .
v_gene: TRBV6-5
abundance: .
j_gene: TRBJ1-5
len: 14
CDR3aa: CASGPVEGRQPQHF
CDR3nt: TGTGCCAGTGGCCCGGTGGAGGGGAGGCAGCCCCAGCATTTT

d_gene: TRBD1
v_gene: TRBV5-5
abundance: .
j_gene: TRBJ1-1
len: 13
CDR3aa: CASSLTGGSEAFF
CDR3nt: TGTGCCAGCAGCCTTACAGGGGGGAGTGAAGCTTTCTTT

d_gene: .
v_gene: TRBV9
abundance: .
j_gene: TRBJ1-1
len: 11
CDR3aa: CASTRGTEAFF
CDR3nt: TGTGCCAGCACTAGGGGCACTGAAGCTTTCTTT

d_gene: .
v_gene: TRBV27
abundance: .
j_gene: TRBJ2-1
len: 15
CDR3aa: CASNRDLSPYNEQFF
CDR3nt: TGTGCCAGCAACAGGGACCTATCCCCATACAATGAGCAGTTCTTC

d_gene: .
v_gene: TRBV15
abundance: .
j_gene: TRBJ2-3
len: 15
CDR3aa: CATSREATGTDTQYF
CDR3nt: TGTGCCACCAGCAGGGAGGCAACAGGGACAGATACGCAGTATTTT

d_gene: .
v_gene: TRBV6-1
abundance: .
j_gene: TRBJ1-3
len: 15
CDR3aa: CASSDGLSSGNTIYF
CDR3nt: TGTGCCAGCAGTGACGGTTTGAGCTCTGGAAACACCATATATTTT

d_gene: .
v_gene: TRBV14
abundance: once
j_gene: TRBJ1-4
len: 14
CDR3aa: CASSQWQGREKLFF
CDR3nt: TGTGCCAGCAGCCAATGGCAGGGAAGGGAAAAACTGTTTTTT

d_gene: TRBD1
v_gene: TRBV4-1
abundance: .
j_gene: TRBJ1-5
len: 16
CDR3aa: CASSQALRGRNQPQHF
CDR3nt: TGCGCCAGCAGCCAAGCCCTCAGGGGGCGGAATCAGCCCCAGCATTTT

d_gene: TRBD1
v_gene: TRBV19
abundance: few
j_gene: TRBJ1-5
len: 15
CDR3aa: CASSTTGAGIRPQHF
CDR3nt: TGTGCCAGTAGTACGACAGGGGCCGGCATCAGGCCCCAGCATTTT

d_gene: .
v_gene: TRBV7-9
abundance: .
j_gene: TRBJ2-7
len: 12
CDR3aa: CASSLALGDTHF
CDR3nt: TGTGCCAGCAGCTTAGCTCTTGGGGACACCCACTTC

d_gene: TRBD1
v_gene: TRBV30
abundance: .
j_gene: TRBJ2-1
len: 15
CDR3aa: CAWSTGASLYNEQFF
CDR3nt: TGTGCCTGGAGTACAGGGGCCTCCCTCTACAATGAGCAGTTCTTC

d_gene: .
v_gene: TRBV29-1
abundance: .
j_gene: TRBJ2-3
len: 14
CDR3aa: CSVEWFQSTDTQYF
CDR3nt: TGCAGCGTTGAATGGTTCCAGAGCACAGATACGCAGTATTTT

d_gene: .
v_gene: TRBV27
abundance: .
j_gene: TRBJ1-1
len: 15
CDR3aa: CASSLRMTGNTEAFF
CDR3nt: TGTGCCAGCAGTTTACGTATGACAGGGAACACTGAAGCTTTCTTT

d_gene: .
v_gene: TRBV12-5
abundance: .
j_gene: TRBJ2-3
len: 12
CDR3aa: CAIPESADTQYF
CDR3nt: TGTGCTATCCCAGAGAGCGCAGATACGCAGTATTTT

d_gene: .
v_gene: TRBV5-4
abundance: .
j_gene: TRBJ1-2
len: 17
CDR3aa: CASSLALLGEINYGYTF
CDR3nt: TGTGCCAGCAGCTTGGCCTTACTGGGCGAAATTAACTATGGCTACACCTTC

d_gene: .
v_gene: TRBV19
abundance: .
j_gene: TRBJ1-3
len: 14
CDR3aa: CASSIMSSGNTIYF
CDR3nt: TGTGCCAGTAGTATTATGAGCTCTGGAAACACCATATATTTT

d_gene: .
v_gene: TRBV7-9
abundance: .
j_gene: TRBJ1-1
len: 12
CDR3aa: CASSSTAEVAFF
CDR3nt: TGTGCCAGCAGCTCTACGGCGGAGGTAGCTTTCTTT

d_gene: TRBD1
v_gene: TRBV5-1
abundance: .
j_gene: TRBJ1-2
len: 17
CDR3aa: CASSLADRGLTNYGYTF
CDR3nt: TGCGCCAGCAGCTTGGCCGACAGGGGACTTACAAACTATGGCTACACCTTC

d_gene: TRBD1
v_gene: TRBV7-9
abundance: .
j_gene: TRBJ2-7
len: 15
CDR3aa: CASSALGQGIHEQYF
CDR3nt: TGTGCCAGCAGCGCTCTGGGACAGGGAATCCACGAGCAGTACTTC

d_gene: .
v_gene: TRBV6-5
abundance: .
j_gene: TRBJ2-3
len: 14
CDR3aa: CASTVGPGADTQYF
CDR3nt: TGTGCCAGCACGGTGGGTCCAGGGGCAGATACGCAGTATTTT

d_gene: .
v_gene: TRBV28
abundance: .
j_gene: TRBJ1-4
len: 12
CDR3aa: CASSTGPEKLFF
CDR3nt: TGTGCCAGCAGCACAGGGCCTGAAAAACTGTTTTTT

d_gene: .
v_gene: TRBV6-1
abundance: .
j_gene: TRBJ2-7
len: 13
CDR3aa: CASSARPPYEQYF
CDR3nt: TGTGCCAGCAGTGCGAGGCCTCCGTACGAGCAGTACTTC

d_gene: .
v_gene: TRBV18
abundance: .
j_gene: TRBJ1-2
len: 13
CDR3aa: CASSPTEYYGYTF
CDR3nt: TGTGCCAGCTCACCAACAGAATACTATGGCTACACCTTC

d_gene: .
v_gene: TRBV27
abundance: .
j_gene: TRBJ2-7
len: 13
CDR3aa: CASSLTLGGEQYF
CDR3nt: TGTGCCAGCAGTTTAACCCTGGGGGGCGAGCAGTACTTC

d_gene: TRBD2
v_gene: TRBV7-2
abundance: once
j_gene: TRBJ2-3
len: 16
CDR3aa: CASSTPEVREGDTQYF
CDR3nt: TGTGCCAGCAGCACTCCTGAGGTGCGGGAGGGGGATACGCAGTATTTT

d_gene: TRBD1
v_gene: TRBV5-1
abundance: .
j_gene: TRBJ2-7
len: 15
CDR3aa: CASSLGGQGPDEQYF
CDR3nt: TGCGCCAGCAGCTTGGGCGGACAGGGACCCGACGAGCAGTACTTC

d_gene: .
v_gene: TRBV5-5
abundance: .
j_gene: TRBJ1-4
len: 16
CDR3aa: CASSLDSFATNEKLFF
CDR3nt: TGTGCCAGCAGCTTGGACAGCTTTGCAACTAATGAAAAACTGTTTTTT

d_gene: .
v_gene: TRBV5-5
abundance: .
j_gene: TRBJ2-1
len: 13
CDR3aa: CASSLGQPNEQFF
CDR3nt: TGTGCCAGCAGCTTGGGACAGCCCAATGAGCAGTTCTTC

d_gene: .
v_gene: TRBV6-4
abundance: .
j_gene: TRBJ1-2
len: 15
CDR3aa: CALLGTSDFRGGYTF
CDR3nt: TGTGCCTTATTGGGGACATCGGACTTTCGGGGTGGCTACACCTTC

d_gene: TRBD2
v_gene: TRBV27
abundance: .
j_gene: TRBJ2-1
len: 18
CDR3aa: CASSFGTSGGLSYNEQFF
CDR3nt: TGTGCCAGCAGTTTTGGCACTAGCGGGGGATTATCCTACAATGAGCAGTTCTTC

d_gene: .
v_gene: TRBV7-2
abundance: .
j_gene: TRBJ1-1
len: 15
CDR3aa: CASSRGWGENTEAFF
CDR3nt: TGTGCCAGCAGCCGGGGGTGGGGAGAGAACACTGAAGCTTTCTTT

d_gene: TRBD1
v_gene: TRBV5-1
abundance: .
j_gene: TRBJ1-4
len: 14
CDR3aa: CASRPGTGKEKLFF
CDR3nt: TGCGCCAGCAGACCCGGGACAGGGAAAGAAAAACTGTTTTTT

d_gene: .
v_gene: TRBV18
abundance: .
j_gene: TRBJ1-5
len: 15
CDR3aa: CASSPQDLGNQPQHF
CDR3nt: TGTGCCAGCTCACCACAGGACTTGGGCAATCAGCCCCAGCATTTT

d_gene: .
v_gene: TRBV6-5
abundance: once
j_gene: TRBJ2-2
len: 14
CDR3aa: CASRTLAGTGELFF
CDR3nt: TGTGCCAGCAGGACGTTGGCAGGCACCGGGGAGCTGTTTTTT

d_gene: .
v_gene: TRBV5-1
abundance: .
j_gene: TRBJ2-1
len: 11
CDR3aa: CASSSDTSEFF
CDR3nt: TGCGCCAGCAGCTCCGACACGTCAGAGTTCTTC

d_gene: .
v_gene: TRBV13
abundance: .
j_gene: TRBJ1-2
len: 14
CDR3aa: CASSPGHGNYGYTF
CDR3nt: TGTGCCAGCAGCCCAGGACACGGGAACTATGGCTACACCTTC

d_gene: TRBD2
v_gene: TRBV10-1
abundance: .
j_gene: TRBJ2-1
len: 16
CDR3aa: CASSDIGTSGSHEQFF
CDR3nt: TGCGCCAGCAGTGATATCGGGACTAGCGGGAGCCATGAGCAGTTCTTC

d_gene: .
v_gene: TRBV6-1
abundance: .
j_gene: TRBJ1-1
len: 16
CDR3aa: CASSERRGLMNTEAFF
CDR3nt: TGTGCCAGCAGTGAACGGAGGGGTTTAATGAACACTGAAGCTTTCTTT

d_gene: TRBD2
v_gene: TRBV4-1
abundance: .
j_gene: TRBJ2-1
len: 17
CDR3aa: CASSQERETSSRNEQFF
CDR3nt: TGCGCCAGCAGCCAAGAACGGGAGACTAGCTCCCGGAATGAGCAGTTCTTC

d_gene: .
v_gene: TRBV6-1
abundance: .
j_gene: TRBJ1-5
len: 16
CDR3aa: CASSENVVTVNQPQHF
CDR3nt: TGTGCCAGCAGTGAAAATGTCGTGACAGTCAATCAGCCCCAGCATTTT

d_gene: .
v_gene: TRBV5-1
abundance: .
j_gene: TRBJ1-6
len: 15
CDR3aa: CASSLTNPGGSPLHF
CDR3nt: TGCGCCAGCAGCTTGACTAATCCGGGAGGTTCACCCCTCCACTTT

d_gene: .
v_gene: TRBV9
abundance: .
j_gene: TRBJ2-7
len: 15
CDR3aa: CASSAGGRGAHEQYF
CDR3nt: TGTGCCAGCAGCGCAGGAGGCAGGGGAGCCCACGAGCAGTACTTC

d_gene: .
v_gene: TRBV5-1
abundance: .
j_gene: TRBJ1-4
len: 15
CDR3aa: CASSPLGGDNEKLFF
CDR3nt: TGCGCCAGCAGCCCGCTTGGAGGGGATAATGAAAAACTGTTTTTT

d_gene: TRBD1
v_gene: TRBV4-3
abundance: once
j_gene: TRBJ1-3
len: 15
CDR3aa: CASSQGTGAGNTIYF
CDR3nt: TGCGCCAGCAGCCAGGGTACAGGGGCTGGAAACACCATATATTTT

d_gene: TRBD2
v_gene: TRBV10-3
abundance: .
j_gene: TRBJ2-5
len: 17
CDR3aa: CAISEGLAGGPQETQYF
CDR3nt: TGTGCCATCAGTGAGGGTCTAGCGGGGGGGCCCCAAGAGACCCAGTACTTC

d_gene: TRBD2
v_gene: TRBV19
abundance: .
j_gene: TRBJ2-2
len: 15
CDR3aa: CASSIVAGDTGELFF
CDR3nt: TGTGCCAGTAGTATTGTGGCGGGGGACACCGGGGAGCTGTTTTTT